This T cell receptor (beta chain) was recorded in a study of early T cells in non-severe SARS-CoV-2 infection. On the study more broadly: The input, bulk RNA from unsorted whole blood, was sequenced, and chains were unpaired. General study results and limits: Clonotype matching in VDJdb favored anti-spike CD8 responses and did not capture private and CD4 specificities.

In its sample, this clonotype was seen many times. As yet, its antigen is unknown. Individually, cDNA molecules had unique molecular identifiers attached to them. One entry per CDR3 protein results from TCRdb running MiXCR on the 5' RACE reads. Here the sample spans tens of thousands of distinct CDR3 sequences, 3.5% to 5.5% being singletons. CDR1 and CDR2 (germline): MNHEY, SMNVEV (reference sequence). The CDR3 has 13 residues. V dropped 5 bases and J dropped 5 bases, with 7 bases sitting between them. The sequence came from an adult who was a healthcare worker with PCR-confirmed SARS-CoV-2 infection or an uninfected control (not recorded which). Input material: whole blood. The chain couples TRBV27 to TRBJ1-6; D is unclear. CDR3 protein: CASSAINNSPLHF. In nucleotides, the CDR3 is TGTGCCAGCAGTGCGATTAATAATTCACCCCTCCACTTT.